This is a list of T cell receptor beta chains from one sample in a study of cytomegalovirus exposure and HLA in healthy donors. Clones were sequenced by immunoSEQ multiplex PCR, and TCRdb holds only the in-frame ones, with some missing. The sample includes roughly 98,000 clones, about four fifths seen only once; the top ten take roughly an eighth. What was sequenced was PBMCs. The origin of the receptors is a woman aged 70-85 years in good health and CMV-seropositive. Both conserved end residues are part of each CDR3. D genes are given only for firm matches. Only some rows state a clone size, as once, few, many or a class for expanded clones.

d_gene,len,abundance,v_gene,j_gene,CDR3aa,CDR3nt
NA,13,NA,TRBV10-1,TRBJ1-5,CASSVGRNQPQHF,TGCGCCAGCAGTGTCGGCAGGAATCAGCCCCAGCATTTT
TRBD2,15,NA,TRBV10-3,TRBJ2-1,CAISEGLAGVNEQFF,TGTGCCATCAGTGAGGGCCTAGCGGGAGTGAATGAGCAGTTCTTC
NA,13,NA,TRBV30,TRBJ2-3,CAWSVGWEATQYF,TGTGCCTGGAGTGTTGGGTGGGAGGCTACGCAGTATTTT
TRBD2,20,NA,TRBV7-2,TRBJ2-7,CASSLAGTSGGTSYPYEQYF,TGTGCCAGCAGCTTAGCGGGGACTAGCGGGGGGACCTCTTATCCCTACGAGCAGTACTTC
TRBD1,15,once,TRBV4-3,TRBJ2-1,CASSQTGVTYNEQFF,TGCGCCAGCAGCCAAACAGGGGTCACCTACAATGAGCAGTTCTTC
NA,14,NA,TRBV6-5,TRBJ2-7,CASSYGAGWYEQYF,TGTGCCAGCAGTTACGGGGCAGGGTGGTACGAGCAGTACTTC
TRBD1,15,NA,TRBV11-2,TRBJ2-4,CASSRTTGGEVIQYF,TGTGCCAGCAGTCGAACTACAGGGGGCGAGGTCATTCAGTACTTC
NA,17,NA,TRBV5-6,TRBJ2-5,CASSLAPGRGYQETQYF,TGTGCCAGCAGCTTGGCACCGGGGAGGGGGTACCAAGAGACCCAGTACTTC
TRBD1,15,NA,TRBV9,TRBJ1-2,CASSVEPGQGGRYTF,TGTGCCAGCAGCGTAGAGCCCGGACAGGGGGGTCGCTACACCTTC
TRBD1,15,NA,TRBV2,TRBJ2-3,CASSAGTASTDTQYF,TGTGCCAGCAGCGCCGGGACAGCGAGCACAGATACGCAGTATTTT
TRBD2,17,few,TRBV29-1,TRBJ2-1,CSVGASGRMSSYNEQFF,TGCAGCGTTGGTGCTAGCGGGAGGATGAGCTCCTACAATGAGCAGTTCTTC
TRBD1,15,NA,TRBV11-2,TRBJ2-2,CASSQDRGRTGELFF,TGTGCCAGCAGCCAGGACAGGGGTCGCACCGGGGAGCTGTTTTTT
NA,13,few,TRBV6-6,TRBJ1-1,CASSIRGHGEAFF,TGTGCCAGCAGCATCAGGGGCCACGGGGAAGCTTTCTTT
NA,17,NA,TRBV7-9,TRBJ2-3,CASSLDRGEDLTDTQYF,TGTGCCAGCAGCTTAGATAGAGGGGAGGACCTTACAGATACGCAGTATTTT
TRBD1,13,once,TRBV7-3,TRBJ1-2,CASSDGTGHGYTF,TGTGCCAGCAGCGACGGGACAGGGCATGGCTACACCTTC
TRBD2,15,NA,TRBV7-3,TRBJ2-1,CASSASREGINEQFF,TGTGCCAGCAGCGCCTCGCGGGAGGGTATCAATGAGCAGTTCTTC
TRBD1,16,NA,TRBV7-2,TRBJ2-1,CASSLIGTDSYNEQFF,TGTGCCAGCAGCTTAATAGGGACAGACTCCTACAATGAGCAGTTCTTC
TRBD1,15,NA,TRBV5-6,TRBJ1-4,CASSSGTGLREKLFF,TGTGCCAGCAGCAGCGGGACAGGGCTTCGGGAAAAACTGTTTTTT
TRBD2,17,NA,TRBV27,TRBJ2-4,CASSFRLGGRAKNIQYF,TGTGCCAGCAGTTTTAGGTTGGGCGGGAGAGCCAAAAACATTCAGTACTTC
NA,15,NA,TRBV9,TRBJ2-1,CASSVGEVWGDEQFF,TGTGCCAGCAGCGTTGGAGAGGTATGGGGAGATGAGCAGTTCTTC
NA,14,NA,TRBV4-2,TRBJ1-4,CASSRESPGQKLFF,TGTGCCAGCAGTCGCGAATCCCCAGGGCAAAAACTGTTTTTT
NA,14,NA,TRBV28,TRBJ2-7,CASKEQLHLDEQYF,TGTGCCAGCAAGGAACAGCTTCATCTCGACGAGCAGTACTTC
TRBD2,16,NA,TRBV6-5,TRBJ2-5,CASSYPSGPGGETQYF,TGTGCCAGCAGTTACCCTAGCGGTCCTGGGGGGGAGACCCAGTACTTC
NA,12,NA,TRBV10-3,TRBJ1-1,CAISDMNTEAFF,TGTGCCATCAGTGATATGAACACTGAAGCTTTCTTT
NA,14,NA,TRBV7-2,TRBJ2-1,CASSSTPTGHEQFF,TGTGCCAGCAGCTCAACCCCCACTGGGCATGAGCAGTTCTTC
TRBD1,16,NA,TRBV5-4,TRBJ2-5,CASSLGGTGGKETQYF,TGTGCCAGCAGCTTGGGAGGGACAGGGGGCAAAGAGACCCAGTACTTC
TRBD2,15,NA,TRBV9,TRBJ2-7,CASSVTGTSAYEQYF,TGTGCCAGCAGCGTAACCGGGACTAGCGCCTACGAGCAGTACTTC
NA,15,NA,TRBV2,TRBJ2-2,CASRAGTSNTGELFF,TGTGCCAGCAGAGCCGGGACATCGAACACCGGGGAGCTGTTTTTT
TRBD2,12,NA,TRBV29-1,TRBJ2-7,CSVEVREGKQYF,TGCAGCGTTGAGGTGCGGGAGGGCAAGCAGTACTTC
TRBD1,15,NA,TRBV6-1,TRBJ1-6,CASQEAGTGNSPLHF,TGTGCCAGCCAGGAAGCCGGGACAGGCAATTCACCCCTCCACTTT
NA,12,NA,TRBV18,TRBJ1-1,CASSPPSGEAFF,TGTGCCAGCTCACCCCCCTCGGGAGAAGCTTTCTTT
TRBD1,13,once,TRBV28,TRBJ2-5,CASRRTGGETQYF,TGTGCCAGCAGGCGGACAGGGGGGGAGACCCAGTACTTC
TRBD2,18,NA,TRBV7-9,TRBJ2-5,CASSLSSGRASPVETQYF,TGTGCCAGCAGCTTGTCTAGCGGGAGGGCCTCCCCTGTTGAGACCCAGTACTTC
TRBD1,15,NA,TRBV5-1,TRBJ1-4,CASSSQGAGDEKLFF,TGCGCCAGCAGCTCGCAGGGGGCGGGCGATGAAAAACTGTTTTTT
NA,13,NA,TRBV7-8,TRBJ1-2,CASSFAGNYGYTF,TGTGCCAGCAGCTTCGCGGGGAATTATGGCTACACCTTC
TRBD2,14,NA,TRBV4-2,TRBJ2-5,CASSQERVAGVQYF,TGTGCCAGCAGCCAAGAGCGGGTAGCGGGTGTACAGTACTTC
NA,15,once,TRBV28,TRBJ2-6,CASSLTRAGANVLTF,TGTGCCAGCAGTCTAACGAGGGCTGGGGCCAACGTCCTGACTTTC
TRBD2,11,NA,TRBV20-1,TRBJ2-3,CSGLAADTQYF,TGCAGTGGACTAGCAGCAGATACGCAGTATTTT